This T cell receptor (beta chain) comes out of a study of shared clonotypes between healthy human individuals. Study background: Three plates were used per donor for CD4 naive, three for CD4 memory, two for CD8 naive and one for CD8 memory.

Germline loops: CDR1 KGHSH, CDR2 LQKENI. The CDR3 extends over 16 amino acids. V gave up 2 bases and J gave up 2 bases, with 16 bases separating them. In the case of this clone: Its antigen is currently unknown.

The donors were adults (healthy and HIV-negative) with no recent acute infections or vaccinations. Nashville, Tennessee was home to all donors, each a Caucasian adult. Assay: immunoSEQ multiplex PCR; the TCRdb copy retains only in-frame clones and omits some. The sample includes about 770,000 clones, roughly two thirds seen only once; the top ten take around 1.7%. Study observations and caveats: Across subsets, estimated richness was generally greater for naive than for memory populations.

This TCR was recovered from a woman in her twenties or thirties in good health. The sample consisted of memory CD4+ T cells sorted from blood. Subset noted: CD45RA-negative fraction. This chain links TRBV18 with TRBJ2-7; D possibly matches TRBD1 or TRBD2 (5 bases each). CDR3 amino acids: CASSPFYGTEAYEQYF. CDR3 bases: TGTGCCAGCTCACCATTCTATGGGACGGAGGCCTACGAGCAGTACTTC.